This entry lists 12 T cell receptor beta chains sequenced from one sample in a study of Ad26.COV2.S vaccination and SARS-CoV-2 variants. Libraries were prepared by immunoSEQ multiplex PCR; TCRdb keeps only in-frame clonotypes and omits some of them. The sample has around 250,000 clones, around nine tenths seen once; the top ten hold just under 3%. Specified treatment: some 19 received Ad26.COV2.S at low or high dose, single or two shots; roughly 5 received placebo; per-sample allocation not given. On day 63 after the first injection, vaccine and placebo recipients gave samples. The sample consisted of peripheral blood, taken in a trial of Ad26.COV2.S vaccine versus placebo. These receptors all stem from a person between 18 and 60 years old who received the Ad26.COV2.S COVID-19 vaccine or a placebo.

The V and J genes are TRBV6-1 and TRBJ2-3, with D perhaps matching TRBD2 (6 bases). Between the trimmed V and J ends, which lost 3 bases and 4 bases, there was a span of 17 bases. The CDR3 has 16 residues. Germline CDR1 MNHNS, CDR2 SASEGT. CDR3 nucleotides: TGTGCCAGCAGTGAGGGGGGTGCGGGGCCCGCAGATACGCAGTATTTT. This sequence encodes CASSEGGAGPADTQYF.

V usage is TRBV7-2 and J usage is TRBJ1-4, with D unresolved. The CDR3 contains 12 residues. The V gene's germline CDR1 is SGHTA and CDR2 FQGNSA. The ends were cut back, 3 bases at V and 5 bases at J, with 4 bases in the middle. The CDR3 DNA sequence: TGTGCCAGCAGCTTGGGGAATGAAAAACTGTTTTTT. It translates to CASSLGNEKLFF. The entire variable domain, with the rest obtained from reference TRBV7-2 and TRBJ1-4, is as follows: GAGVSQSPSNKVTEKGKDVELRCDPISGHTALYWYRQSLGQGLEFLIYFQGNSAPDKSGLPSDRFSAERTGGSVSTLTIQRTQQEDSAVYLCASSLGNEKLFFGSGTQLSVL.

This clone was found many times. V is TRBV6-5 and J is TRBJ1-5, with 10 bases fitting TRBD1. Trimming at V came to 6 bases and at J to 5 bases, leaving 4 bases not matched to a gene. Germline V CDR1 and CDR2: MNHEY, SVGAGI. The CDR3 is 14 residues long. Here the CDR3 reads CASRGGTGDQPQHF. In DNA form, the CDR3 reads TGTGCCAGCAGGGGCGGGACAGGGGATCAGCCCCAGCATTTT.

The rearrangement uses TRBV20-1 and TRBJ2-7; D gene uncertain. Germline V gives CDR1 DFQATT, CDR2 SNEGSKA (reference sequence). This CDR3 contains 11 residues. The V end was cut by 5 bases, the J end by 2 bases, with 7 bases between. The CDR3 sequence: CSAFRAYEQYV. Here the CDR3 DNA reads TGCAGTGCTTTCCGGGCCTACGAGCAGTACGTC.

This clone has just one count. This rearrangement joins TRBV30 to TRBJ2-1, with 11 bases identical to TRBD2. This CDR3 comprises 17 residues. V trimming: 0 bases; J trimming: 4 bases; junction bases outside the gene matches: 8. The germline gives CDR1 GTSNPN, CDR2 SVGIG (reference sequence). DNA for the CDR3: TGTGCCTGGAGTGTTTGGCTAGCGGGGGGCCATTACAATGAGCAGTTCTTC. This translates into CAWSVWLAGGHYNEQFF.

The chain has TRBV6-5 and TRBJ1-1; the D gene is possibly TRBD1 (6 bases). V lost 6 bases to trimming and J lost 3 bases, with 11 bases between them. Germline V lookup: CDR1 MNHEY, CDR2 SVGAGI. The CDR3 loop spans 13 amino acids. CDR3 nucleotide sequence: TGTGCCAGCAGCCTACAGGGTGACACTGAAGCTTTCTTT. This encodes CASSLQGDTEAFF.

This clone was counted only a few times. This sequence joins TRBV5-1 and TRBJ1-1, with D unclear. Trimming removed 4 bases at V and 3 bases at J, with 13 bases between. Germline CDR1 and CDR2: SGHRS and YFSETQ. The CDR3 totals 14 residues. CDR3 in amino acids: CASSLLARYTEAFF. The CDR3 DNA reads as TGCGCCAGCAGCCTGCTTGCGCGCTACACTGAAGCTTTCTTT.

The chain employs TRBV4-1 and TRBJ2-7; TRBD1 matches at 9 bases. Germline CDR1 is MGHRA and CDR2 is YSYEKL. The CDR3 has 15 amino acids. V lost 4 bases and J lost 2; bases outside the gene matches: 6. The CDR3 protein is CASSLGNRGPYEQYF. The CDR3 DNA sequence: TGCGCCAGCAGCCTTGGGAACAGGGGGCCCTACGAGCAGTACTTC.

This clone was detected a few times. Distinct nucleotide sequences in the sample also encode this CDR3. This chain joins TRBV30 and TRBJ1-6; 7 bases align to TRBD1. Losses at the gene ends were 0 bases for V and 7 bases for J; bases not matched to a gene: 3. The CDR3 contains 14 residues. Per germline, CDR1 GTSNPN and CDR2 SVGIG (reference sequence). The CDR3 sequence: CAWSVGQENSPLHF. CDR3 sequence (DNA): TGTGCCTGGAGTGTTGGACAGGAGAATTCACCCCTCCACTTT.

There are a few counts of this clone. V usage is TRBV5-6 and J usage is TRBJ2-2, with D possibly being TRBD2 (5 bases). The CDR3 extends over 13 amino acids. Germline V gives CDR1 SGHDT, CDR2 YYEEEE. V lost 0 bases to trimming and J lost 5 bases, with 5 bases between them. CDR3 in amino acids: CASSLGRTGELFF. The CDR3 nucleotides are TGTGCCAGCAGCTTGGGGAGGACCGGGGAGCTGTTTTTT.

In DNA form, the CDR3 reads TGTGCCAGCTCACCGAGGGGTTTAACCTACAATGAGCAGTTCTTC. This translates into CASSPRGLTYNEQFF. The rearrangement links TRBV18 to TRBJ2-1; D is tentatively TRBD1 or TRBD2 (5 bases each). Trimming took 3 bases from V and 2 from J, leaving 11 bases between them. Germline V CDR1 and CDR2: KGHSH, LQKENI. CDR3 length equals 15 residues.

This sequence joins TRBV11-3 and TRBJ2-1; TRBD2 matches 10 bases. CDR1 and CDR2 from the germline V gene are SGHNT and YENEEA. V lost 1 base and J lost 0; bases outside the gene matches: 9. The CDR3 has 19 amino acids. CDR3 sequence (DNA): TGTGCCAGCAGCTTAGGTTCCCTAGCGGGGGCTAGCTCCTACAATGAGCAGTTCTTC. Its protein product is CASSLGSLAGASSYNEQFF.